What follows are 10 T cell receptor beta chains derived from one specimen sequenced in a study of cytomegalovirus exposure and HLA in healthy donors. 60 Vbeta and 13 Jbeta primers were used in PCR. Generated by immunoSEQ multiplex PCR, the TCRdb table keeps only in-frame clones and is missing some. The sample consists of about 220,000 clones, approximately 80% of them appearing once. Sequencing was carried out using PBMCs. The receptors derive from a boy aged 2 to 9 in good health and CMV-seronegative.

This clone was detected a few times. The chain employs TRBV5-6 and TRBJ1-5, with a tentative D call TRBD1 (5 bases). The CDR3 extends over 17 amino acids. V was pared by 0 bases and J by 6 bases, with 19 bases between. From germline, CDR1 is SGHDT and CDR2 YYEEEE. Here the CDR3 reads CASSLGWGTGDIQPQHF. The CDR3 DNA follows: TGTGCCAGCAGCTTGGGTTGGGGGACTGGTGATATTCAGCCCCAGCATTTT.

The rearrangement joins TRBV10-3 to TRBJ2-3, with D maybe TRBD2 (5 bases). In germline, CDR1 is ENHRY, CDR2 SYGVKD. Deletions cut 0 bases from V and 5 bases from J, with 6 bases between. CDR3 size: 13 residues. The DNA for the CDR3 is TGTGCCATCAGTGAGTCGCGGGTAGATACGCAGTATTTT. It codes for CAISESRVDTQYF.

The rearrangement uses TRBV2 and TRBJ2-7; D is perhaps TRBD1 (5 bases). The V gene lost 6 bases and the J gene lost 7 bases, with 19 bases spanning the gap. The CDR3 has 14 residues. Germline V gene sequence: CDR1 SNHLY, CDR2 FYNNEI. In nucleotides, the CDR3 is TGTGCCAGCAGGGGGTTAAGGACAATTGGGGAGCAGTACTTC. This translates into CASRGLRTIGEQYF.

V gene TRBV6-5 combines with J gene TRBJ1-2; D remains unclear. The germline gives CDR1 MNHEY, CDR2 SVGAGI. The CDR3 is 15 amino acids. The ends were cut back, 6 bases at V and 4 bases at J, with 18 bases in the middle. DNA for the CDR3: TGTGCCAGCAGGGCTTATGTGGGTCCTAGCTATGGCTACACCTTC. Translating it yields CASRAYVGPSYGYTF.

On this clone: Because the CDR3's place on the DNA is in doubt, the DNA is left out and the CDR3 is given as listed by TCRdb. The chain links TRBV30 to TRBJ1-5. With termini counted, the CDR3 has 20 amino acids. The germline CDR1 and CDR2 sequences are GTSNPN and SVGIG (reference sequence). This chain's CDR3 is CAWSEGYQPQHFGDGTRLHF.

The J gene is TRBJ2-3, the V gene TRBV6-6, with 9 bases fitting TRBD2. The CDR3 sequence is 15 residues long. Germline V gene data show CDR1 as MNHNY and CDR2 as SVGAGI (reference sequence). The junction had 5 bases not matched to a gene; V was cut back by 2 bases and J by 5 bases. As DNA, the CDR3 is TGTGCCAGCAGTTACCTGGCGGGGGGGCAAGATACGCAGTATTTT. Amino acids: CASSYLAGGQDTQYF.

The J gene is TRBJ1-3, the V gene TRBV6-6; tentative D call: TRBD1 (6 bases). The CDR3 covers 14 residues. Germline CDR1 reads MNHNY; CDR2 reads SVGAGI (reference sequence). V was trimmed by 11 bases and J by 2 bases, leaving 16 bases between them. The CDR3 sequence is CASSGTNPGNTIYF. The CDR3 DNA follows: TGTGCCTCCTCAGGGACAAACCCTGGAAACACCATATATTTT.

The V and J genes are TRBV7-9 and TRBJ1-1; D possibly corresponds to TRBD1 (6 bases). Trimming took off 5 bases at V and 6 bases at J, with 13 bases between the two ends. There are 13 residues in the CDR3. Germline CDR1 reads SEHNR; CDR2 reads FQNEAQ (reference sequence). This CDR3 is CASSAGASPEAFF. The CDR3 DNA reads TGTGCCAGCAGCGCGGGGGCCTCCCCTGAAGCTTTCTTT. The full variable domain, rest sourced from reference TRBV7-9 and TRBJ1-1, is DTGVSQNPRHKITKRGQNVTFRCDPISEHNRLYWYRQTLGQGPEFLTYFQNEAQLEKSRLLSDRFSAERPKGSFSTLEIQRTEQGDSAMYLCASSAGASPEAFFGQGTRLTVV.

V gene TRBV27 combines with J gene TRBJ1-2; D gene ambiguous. V lost 2 bases, J lost 2 bases, and 6 bases lay in between. This CDR3 is built from 13 residues. The germline gives CDR1 MNHEY, CDR2 SMNVEV (reference sequence). The CDR3 DNA sequence: TGTGCCAGCAGTTTAGACTGGAACTATGGCTACACCTTC. It yields the protein CASSLDWNYGYTF.

Regarding this clone: The sample has other DNA sequences that encode this CDR3 too. Here the CDR3 reads CASSSLILAQAAEAFF. The DNA for the CDR3 is TGTGCCAGCAGTTCTCTAATCCTTGCCCAAGCCGCTGAAGCTTTCTTT. This chain joins TRBV27 and TRBJ1-1; no definite D call. The germline V gene encodes CDR1 MNHEY and CDR2 SMNVEV (reference sequence). Trimming shortened V by 4 bases and J by 6 bases, and 21 bases separated the two germline ends. The CDR3 loop spans 16 amino acids.